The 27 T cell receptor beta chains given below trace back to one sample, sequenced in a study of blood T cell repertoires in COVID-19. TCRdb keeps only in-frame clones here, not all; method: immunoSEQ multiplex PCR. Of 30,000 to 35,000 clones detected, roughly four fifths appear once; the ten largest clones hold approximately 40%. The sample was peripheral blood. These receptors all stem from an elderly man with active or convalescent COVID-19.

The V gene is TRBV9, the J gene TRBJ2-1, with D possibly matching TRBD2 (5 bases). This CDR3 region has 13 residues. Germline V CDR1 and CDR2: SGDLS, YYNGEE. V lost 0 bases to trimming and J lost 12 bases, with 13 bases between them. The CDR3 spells CASSVDSLSGQFF. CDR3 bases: TGTGCCAGCAGCGTAGATTCTTTGAGCGGGCAGTTCTTC.

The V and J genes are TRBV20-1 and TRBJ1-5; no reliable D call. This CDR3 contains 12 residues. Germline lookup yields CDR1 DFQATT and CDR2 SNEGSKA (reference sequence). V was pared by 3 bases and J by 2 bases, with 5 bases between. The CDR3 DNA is TGCAGTGCTAGTTCCGGCAATCAGCCCCAGCATTTT. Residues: CSASSGNQPQHF.

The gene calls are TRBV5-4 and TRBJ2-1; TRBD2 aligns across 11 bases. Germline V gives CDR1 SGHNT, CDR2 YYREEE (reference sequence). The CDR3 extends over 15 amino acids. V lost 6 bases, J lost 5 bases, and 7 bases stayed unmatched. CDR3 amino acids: CASTSGLAVNNEQFF. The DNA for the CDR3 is TGTGCCAGCACCTCGGGACTAGCGGTAAACAATGAGCAGTTCTTC.

CDR3: CATSDPGLAGGGARTDTQYF. As DNA, the CDR3 is TGTGCCACCAGTGATCCAGGACTAGCGGGAGGCGGGGCCCGAACAGATACGCAGTATTTT. J is TRBJ2-3 and V is TRBV24-1; TRBD2 matches 14 bases. V was pared by 3 bases and J by 3 bases, with 13 bases of the junction left unmatched. The CDR3 totals 20 residues. Germline CDR1 is KGHDR and CDR2 is SFDVKD.

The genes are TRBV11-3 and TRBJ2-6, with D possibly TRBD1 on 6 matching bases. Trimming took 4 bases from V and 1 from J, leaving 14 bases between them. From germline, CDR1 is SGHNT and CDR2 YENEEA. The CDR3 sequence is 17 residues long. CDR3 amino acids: CASSYRTDTSGANVLTF. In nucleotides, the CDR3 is TGTGCCAGCAGCTACCGGACAGATACTTCTGGGGCCAACGTCCTGACTTTC.

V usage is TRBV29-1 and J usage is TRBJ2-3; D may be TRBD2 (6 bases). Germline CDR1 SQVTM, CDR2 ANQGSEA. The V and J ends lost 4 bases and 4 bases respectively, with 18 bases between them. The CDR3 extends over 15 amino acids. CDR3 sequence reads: CSVVGSGDLADTQYF. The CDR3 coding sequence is TGCAGCGTTGTAGGTAGCGGAGACCTAGCAGATACGCAGTATTTT.

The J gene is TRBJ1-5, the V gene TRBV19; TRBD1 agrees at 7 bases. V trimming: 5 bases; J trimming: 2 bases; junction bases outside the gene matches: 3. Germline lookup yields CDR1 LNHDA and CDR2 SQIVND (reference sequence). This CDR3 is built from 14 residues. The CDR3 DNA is TGTGCCAGTAGTGGACAGGCGGGCAATCAGCCCCAGCATTTT. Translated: CASSGQAGNQPQHF. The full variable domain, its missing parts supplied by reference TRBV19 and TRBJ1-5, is DGGITQSPKYLFRKEGQNVTLSCEQNLNHDAMYWYRQDPGQGLRLIYYSQIVNDFQKGDIAEGYSVSREKKESFPLTVTSAQKNPTAFYLCASSGQAGNQPQHFGDGTRLSIL.

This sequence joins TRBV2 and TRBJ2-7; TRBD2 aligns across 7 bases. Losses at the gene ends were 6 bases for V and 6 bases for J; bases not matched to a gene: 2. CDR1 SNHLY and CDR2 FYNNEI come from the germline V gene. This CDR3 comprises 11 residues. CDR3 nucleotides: TGTGCCAGCAGGGGAGGGGTCGAGCAGTACTTC. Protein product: CASRGGVEQYF.

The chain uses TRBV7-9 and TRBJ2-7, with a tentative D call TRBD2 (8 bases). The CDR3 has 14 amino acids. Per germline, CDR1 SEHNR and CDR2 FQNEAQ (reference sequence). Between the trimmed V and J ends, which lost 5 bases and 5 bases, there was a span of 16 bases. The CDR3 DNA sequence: TGTGCCAGCAGCGCCCGGGAGGGGGCTGACGAGCAGTACTTC. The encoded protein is CASSAREGADEQYF.

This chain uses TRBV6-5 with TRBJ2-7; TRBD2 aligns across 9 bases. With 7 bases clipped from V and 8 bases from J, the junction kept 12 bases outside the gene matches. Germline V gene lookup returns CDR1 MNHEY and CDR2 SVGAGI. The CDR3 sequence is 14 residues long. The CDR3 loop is CASMRTSEPKKQYF. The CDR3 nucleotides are TGTGCCAGCATGCGGACTAGCGAACCCAAAAAGCAGTACTTC.

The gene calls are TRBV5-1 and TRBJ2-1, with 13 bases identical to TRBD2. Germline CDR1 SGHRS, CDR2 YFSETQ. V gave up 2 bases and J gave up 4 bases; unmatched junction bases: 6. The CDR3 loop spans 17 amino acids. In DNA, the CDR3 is TGCGCCAGCAGCTTTATTGGACTAGCGGGAGTTTACAATGAGCAGTTCTTC. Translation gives CASSFIGLAGVYNEQFF.

The CDR3 spells CASSLAETNYGYTF. In DNA form, the CDR3 reads TGTGCCAGCAGCTTAGCGGAGACTAACTATGGCTACACCTTC. The V call is TRBV11-1, the J call TRBJ1-2, with D hard to call. V was clipped by 0 bases and J by 0 bases, with 5 bases between them. Per germline, CDR1 SGHAT and CDR2 FQDESV (reference sequence). This CDR3 has 14 amino acids.

The DNA for the CDR3 is TGTGCCAGTAGTATCGCACCGGATCTAGTTGGGGAGACCCAGTACTTC. Translating it yields CASSIAPDLVGETQYF. The rearrangement links TRBV19 to TRBJ2-5; no reliable D call. Germline V lookup: CDR1 LNHDA, CDR2 SQIVND (reference sequence). The CDR3 covers 16 residues. With 3 bases removed from V and 5 bases from J, the gap between germline ends came to 19 bases.

This CDR3 is CASSTGQGVYNEQFF. CDR3 sequence (DNA): TGCGCCAGCAGCACCGGACAGGGGGTATACAATGAGCAGTTCTTC. This chain joins TRBV5-1 and TRBJ2-1, with 10 bases aligning to TRBD1. This CDR3 has 15 amino acids. J was trimmed by 4 bases and V by 4 bases; bases with no gene match: 5. The germline gives CDR1 SGHRS, CDR2 YFSETQ.

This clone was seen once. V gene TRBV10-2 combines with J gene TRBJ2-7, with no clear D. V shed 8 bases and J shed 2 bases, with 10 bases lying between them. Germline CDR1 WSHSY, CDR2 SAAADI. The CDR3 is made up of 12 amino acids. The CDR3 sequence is CASFGPPYEQYF. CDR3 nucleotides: TGCGCCAGCTTTGGCCCCCCCTACGAGCAGTACTTC.

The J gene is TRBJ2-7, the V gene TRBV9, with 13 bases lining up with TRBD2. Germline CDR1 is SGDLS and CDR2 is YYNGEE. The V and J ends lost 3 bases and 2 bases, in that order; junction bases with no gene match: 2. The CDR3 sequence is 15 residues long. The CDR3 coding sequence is TGTGCCAGCAGCGGGACTAGCGGGAGTACCTACGAGCAGTACTTC. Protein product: CASSGTSGSTYEQYF.

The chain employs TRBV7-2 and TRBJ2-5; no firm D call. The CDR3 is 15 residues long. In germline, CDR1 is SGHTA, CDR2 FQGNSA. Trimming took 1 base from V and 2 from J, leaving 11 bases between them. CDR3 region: CASSLVLGWQETQYF. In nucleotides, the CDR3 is TGTGCCAGCAGCTTAGTACTGGGCTGGCAAGAGACCCAGTACTTC.

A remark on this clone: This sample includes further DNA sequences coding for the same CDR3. The CDR3: CASSYGLAGDNEQFF. The CDR3 coding sequence is TGCGCCAGCAGTTACGGACTAGCGGGAGACAATGAGCAGTTCTTC. The chain recombines TRBV5-1 with TRBJ2-1, with 13 positions matching TRBD2. The CDR3 is 15 amino acids. V gave up 5 bases and J gave up 5 bases; unmatched junction bases: 4. CDR1 and CDR2 (germline): SGHRS, YFSETQ.

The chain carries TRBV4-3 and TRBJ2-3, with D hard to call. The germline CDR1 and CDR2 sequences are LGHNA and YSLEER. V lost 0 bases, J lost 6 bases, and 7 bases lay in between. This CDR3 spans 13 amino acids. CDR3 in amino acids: CASSQEIADTQYF. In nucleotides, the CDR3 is TGCGCCAGCAGCCAAGAGATCGCGGATACGCAGTATTTT.

In nucleotides, the CDR3 is TGTGCCAGCAGTTTACAGGGATCCTACAATGAGCAGTTCTTC. Protein: CASSLQGSYNEQFF. The rearrangement links TRBV27 to TRBJ2-1, with D tentatively TRBD1 (5 bases). Germline CDR1 and CDR2: MNHEY and SMNVEV (reference sequence). V lost 2 bases and J 1 base, leaving 6 bases between the germline ends. The CDR3 consists of 14 residues.

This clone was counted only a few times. CDR3 sequence reads: CASSPSKAGVRTDTQYF. The CDR3 nucleotides read TGTGCCAGCAGCCCATCCAAAGCGGGAGTTAGGACAGATACGCAGTATTTT. The V gene is TRBV3-1 (or the pseudogene TRBV3-2), the J gene TRBJ2-3, with TRBD2 matching 8 bases. The CDR3 consists of 17 residues. V shed 4 bases, J shed 3 bases, and the junction held 12 bases outside the gene matches. Germline V gene sequence: CDR1 LGHDT, CDR2 YNNKEL (reference sequence).

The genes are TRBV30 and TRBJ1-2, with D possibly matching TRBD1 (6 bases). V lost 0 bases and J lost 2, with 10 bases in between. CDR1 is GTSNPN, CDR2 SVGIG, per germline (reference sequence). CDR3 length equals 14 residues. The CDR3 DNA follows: TGTGCCTGGAGTGTTAACAGGGACAACTATGGCTACACCTTC. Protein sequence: CAWSVNRDNYGYTF.

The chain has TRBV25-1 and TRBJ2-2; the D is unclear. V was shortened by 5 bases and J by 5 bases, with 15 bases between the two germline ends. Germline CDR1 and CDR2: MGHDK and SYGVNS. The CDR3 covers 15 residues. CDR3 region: CASSTAISITGELFF. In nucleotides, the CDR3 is TGTGCCAGCAGTACAGCTATAAGTATAACCGGGGAGCTGTTTTTT.

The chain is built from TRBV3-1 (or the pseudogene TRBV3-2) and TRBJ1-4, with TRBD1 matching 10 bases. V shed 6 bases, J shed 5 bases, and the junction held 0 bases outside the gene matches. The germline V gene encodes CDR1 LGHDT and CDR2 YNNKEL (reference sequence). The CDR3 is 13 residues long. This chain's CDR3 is CASRTGGNEKLFF. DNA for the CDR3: TGTGCCAGCAGGACAGGGGGCAATGAAAAACTGTTTTTT.

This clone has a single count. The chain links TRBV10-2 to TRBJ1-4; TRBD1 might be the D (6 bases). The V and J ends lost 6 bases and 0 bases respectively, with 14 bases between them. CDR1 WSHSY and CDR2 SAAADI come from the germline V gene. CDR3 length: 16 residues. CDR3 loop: CASSVDSPATNEKLFF. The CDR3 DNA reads TGCGCCAGCAGCGTGGACAGCCCGGCAACTAATGAAAAACTGTTTTTT.

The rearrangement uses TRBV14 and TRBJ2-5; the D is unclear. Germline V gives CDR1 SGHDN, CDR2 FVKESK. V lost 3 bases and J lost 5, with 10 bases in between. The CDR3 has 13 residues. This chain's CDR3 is CASSQRPRETQYF. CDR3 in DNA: TGTGCCAGCAGCCAGCGTCCCCGGGAGACCCAGTACTTC.

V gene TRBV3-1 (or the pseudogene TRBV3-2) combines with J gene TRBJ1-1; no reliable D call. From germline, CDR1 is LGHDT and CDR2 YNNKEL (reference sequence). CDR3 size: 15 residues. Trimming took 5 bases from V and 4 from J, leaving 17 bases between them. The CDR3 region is CASSAHLVRGTEAFF. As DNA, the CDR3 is TGTGCCAGCAGCGCTCATCTGGTTCGGGGCACTGAAGCTTTCTTT.